The next 14 T cell receptor beta chains were all read from a single sample in a study of blood T cell repertoires in COVID-19. Repertoires were generated with immunoSEQ multiplex PCR, while TCRdb's copy carries only in-frame clones and drops some. The repertoire has around 99,000 clones, about 87% of them found once; the top ten carry around 7%. The specimen sequenced was peripheral blood. These receptors all come from a man aged 45 to 65 with active or convalescent COVID-19.

The chain recombines TRBV30 with TRBJ2-1; 9 nucleotides agree with TRBD2. The CDR3 is made up of 18 amino acids. With 0 bases clipped from V and 4 bases from J, the junction kept 13 bases outside the gene matches. Germline CDR1 is GTSNPN and CDR2 is SVGIG (reference sequence). The CDR3: CAWSVRPLLAGIYNEQFF. In DNA form, the CDR3 reads TGTGCCTGGAGTGTCCGCCCCTTGCTAGCGGGAATTTACAATGAGCAGTTCTTC.

The chain links TRBV13 to TRBJ1-6, with 7 bases identical to TRBD1. The V gene end was trimmed by 5 bases and the J gene end by 1 base; junction bases not matched to a gene: 8. The CDR3 length is 17 residues. Germline V gives CDR1 PRHDT, CDR2 FYEKMQ (reference sequence). The CDR3 protein is CASSIRQGGSYNSPLHF. DNA for the CDR3: TGTGCCAGCAGCATACGGCAGGGGGGTTCCTATAATTCACCCCTCCACTTT.

The rearrangement links TRBV19 to TRBJ2-1; 8 bases agree with TRBD2. Germline loops: CDR1 LNHDA, CDR2 SQIVND (reference sequence). After removal of 8 bases from V and 7 bases from J, the junction contained 7 bases not matched to a gene. The CDR3 covers 13 residues. The CDR3 DNA follows: TGTGCCAGTTGGGCTAGCGGGTTTAATGAGCAGTTCTTC. Amino acid sequence: CASWASGFNEQFF. The full variable domain, rest sourced from reference TRBV19 and TRBJ2-1, is DGGITQSPKYLFRKEGQNVTLSCEQNLNHDAMYWYRQDPGQGLRLIYYSQIVNDFQKGDIAEGYSVSREKKESFPLTVTSAQKNPTAFYLCASWASGFNEQFFGPGTRLTVL.

This sequence joins TRBV6-5 and TRBJ2-7; D is possibly TRBD1 (6 bases). V was trimmed by 6 bases and J by 2 bases, leaving 14 bases between them. Per germline, CDR1 MNHEY and CDR2 SVGAGI. The CDR3 sequence is 14 residues long. The CDR3 region has the DNA TGTGCCAGCAGCGACTTTACAGGGACCTACGAGCAGTACTTC. Protein sequence: CASSDFTGTYEQYF.

J is TRBJ1-1 and V is TRBV6-1; D is undetermined. V shed 3 bases and J shed 5 bases, with 16 bases lying between them. This CDR3 comprises 15 residues. Germline V gene data show CDR1 as MNHNS and CDR2 as SASEGT. The CDR3 DNA reads TGTGCCAGCAGTGACCGGTCGGCCCGGGAGACTGAAGCTTTCTTT. Amino acids: CASSDRSARETEAFF.

This clone was detected only a few times. The rearrangement uses TRBV21-1 and TRBJ2-1; TRBD2 is the table's D call and was not checked against the DNA. TRBV21-1 is a known pseudogene. This CDR3 contains 16 residues. DNA of the CDR3: TGTGCCAGCAGCAAACCGGGACTAGCGGCCTACAATGAGCAGTTCTTC. Its protein is CASSKPGLAAYNEQFF.

In DNA form, the CDR3 reads TGTGCCGGGGGACAGCCTAGCTGGGGGCAGCCCCAGCATTTT. Its protein is CAGGQPSWGQPQHF. V gene TRBV19 combines with J gene TRBJ1-5; 7 nucleotides line up with TRBD1. The CDR3 loop spans 14 amino acids. Germline lookup yields CDR1 LNHDA and CDR2 SQIVND (reference sequence). V gave up 11 bases and J gave up 7 bases; unmatched junction bases: 14. The variable domain in full, completed from reference TRBV19 and TRBJ1-5, reads DGGITQSPKYLFRKEGQNVTLSCEQNLNHDAMYWYRQDPGQGLRLIYYSQIVNDFQKGDIAEGYSVSREKKESFPLTVTSAQKNPTAFYLCAGGQPSWGQPQHFGDGTRLSIL.

The CDR3 here is CASSLVVWPNQPQHF. CDR3 bases: TGTGCCAGCAGCTTAGTTGTTTGGCCGAATCAGCCCCAGCATTTT. The chain is built from TRBV7-4 and TRBJ1-5; no reliable D call. Germline CDR1 reads SGHVT; CDR2 reads SQSDAQ. Trimming took off 1 base at V and 4 bases at J, with 11 bases between the two ends. The CDR3 is 15 residues long.

The chain is built from TRBV6-5 and TRBJ2-3, with D perhaps TRBD2 (5 bases). Trimming stripped 5 bases from V and 3 bases from J, with 12 bases between. The length of the CDR3 is 14 residues. Germline V gene sequence: CDR1 MNHEY, CDR2 SVGAGI. CDR3 in amino acids: CASSQRTGTDTQYF. In DNA form, the CDR3 reads TGTGCCAGCAGTCAACGGACTGGGACAGATACGCAGTATTTT.

The V gene is TRBV27, the J gene TRBJ1-5; possible D gene TRBD1, 5 bases. The CDR3 contains 13 residues. The V and J ends lost 5 bases and 7 bases respectively, with 12 bases between them. Per the germline V gene, CDR1 is MNHEY and CDR2 is SMNVEV (reference sequence). CDR3 in DNA: TGTGCCAGCAGTGTGCAGGGTCGCCAGCCCCAGCATTTT. Protein product: CASSVQGRQPQHF.

The rearrangement joins TRBV5-6 to TRBJ1-5; 8 nucleotides agree with TRBD1. Germline CDR1 and CDR2: SGHDT and YYEEEE. This CDR3 spans 15 amino acids. J lost 2 bases, V lost 2 bases, and 3 bases had no gene match. The CDR3 reads CASSFSGQGNQPQHF. In DNA, the CDR3 is TGTGCCAGCAGCTTTTCGGGACAGGGCAATCAGCCCCAGCATTTT.

The genes are TRBV11-2 and TRBJ1-5, with TRBD1 matching over 9 bases. This CDR3 region has 15 residues. The germline gives CDR1 SGHAT, CDR2 FQNNGV. The trim removed 3 bases at V and 5 bases at J, leaving 5 bases unmatched. The CDR3 region has the DNA TGTGCCAGCAGCTTGGGACAGGGTAGGGATCAGCCCCAGCATTTT. This codes for CASSLGQGRDQPQHF.

This chain uses TRBV24-1 with TRBJ2-7; weak D call: TRBD1 (6 bases). Germline values: CDR1 KGHDR, CDR2 SFDVKD. The CDR3 consists of 13 residues. The V end lost 7 bases, the J end lost 5 bases, and 14 bases lay between the germline ends. The CDR3 DNA reads as TGTGCCACCAGGGACAGTGAAGGGCACGAGCAGTACTTC. This encodes CATRDSEGHEQYF.

J is TRBJ2-6 and V is TRBV11-3; no definite D call. The V gene lost 1 base and the J gene lost 3 bases, with 10 bases spanning the gap. This CDR3 has 16 amino acids. CDR1 is SGHNT and CDR2 is YENEEA in the germline V gene. CDR3 region: CASSLGQVGGANVLTF. Here the CDR3 DNA reads TGTGCCAGCAGCTTAGGGCAGGTCGGTGGGGCCAACGTCCTGACTTTC.